Listed here is a single T cell receptor beta chain. Its antigen is unknown. The TCRbeta library was prepared with unique molecular identifiers. One entry per CDR3 protein results from TCRdb running MiXCR on the PCR reads. The table has approximately 45,000 distinct CDR3 sequences, under 60% seen once. Trimming stripped 0 bases from V and 0 bases from J, with 10 bases between. CDR3 length: 16 amino acids. CDR1 is KGHDR, CDR2 SFDVKD, per germline. The data stem from a study of T-cell reconstitution after alpha-beta-depleted transplantation in children. Study findings and constraints: Among T cells one year after transplant, newly produced cells accounted for most counts and diversity.

The material sequenced was peripheral blood, taken before TCRalphabeta/CD19-depleted stem cell transplant. V usage is TRBV24-1 and J usage is TRBJ1-1; D remains ambiguous. The receptor was isolated from a boy in the first two years of life with SCID, due to receive a stem cell transplant. CDR3 sequence: CATSDLCPRLNTEAFF. The CDR3 DNA reads as TGTGCCACCAGTGATTTGTGTCCGAGACTGAACACTGAAGCTTTCTTT.